These 26 T cell receptor beta chains came from one sample sequenced in a study of T cell repertoires in cytomegalovirus infection. TCRdb re-called the reads through MiXCR, storing one row per CDR3 protein. The table records more than 400,000 distinct CDR3 sequences, 26% of them present only once. Specimen: PBMCs. The receptors derive from a human donor in good health (CMV status not recorded). Some clones in this sample may be carry-over from other donors' samples.

Ten or more counts support this clonotype. The gene calls are TRBV11-2 and TRBJ2-3; TRBD2 agrees at 7 bases. The junction had 10 bases not matched to a gene; V was cut back by 5 bases and J by 2 bases. Per the germline V gene, CDR1 is SGHAT and CDR2 is FQNNGV. The length of the CDR3 is 16 residues. CDR3 sequence reads: CASSLRAGDPTDTQYF. In DNA form, the CDR3 reads TGTGCCAGCAGCCTCAGGGCGGGGGACCCCACAGATACGCAGTATTTT. Together with reference TRBV11-2 and TRBJ2-3, the CDR3 gives the full variable domain: EAGVAQSPRYKIIEKRQSVAFWCNPISGHATLYWYQQILGQGPKLLIQFQNNGVVDDSQLPKDRFSAERLKGVDSTLKIQPAKLEDSAVYLCASSLRAGDPTDTQYFGPGTRLTVL.

The J gene is TRBJ2-1, the V gene TRBV12-3 or TRBV12-4; D is possibly TRBD2 (6 bases). With 3 bases removed from V and 12 bases from J, the gap between germline ends came to 12 bases. The CDR3 has 12 amino acids. The CDR3 sequence: CASSFGGSVQFF. CDR3 DNA sequence: TGTGCCAGCAGTTTCGGGGGTTCGGTGCAGTTCTTC.

This clonotype came up once. This chain links TRBV2 with TRBJ2-4; D is undetermined. CDR3 length equals 13 residues. Germline V lookup: CDR1 SNHLY, CDR2 FYNNEI. V shed 6 bases and J shed 6 bases, with 12 bases lying between them. CDR3 region: CASRFDSGNIQYF. CDR3 nucleotide sequence: TGTGCCAGCAGGTTTGACTCCGGAAACATTCAGTACTTC.

This clonotype was counted between two and nine times. DNA of the CDR3: TGTGCCAGCAGCTTTGCGGACAGGGGGACTTTTAGCACAGATACGCAGTATTTT. It translates to CASSFADRGTFSTDTQYF. V gene TRBV7-9 combines with J gene TRBJ2-3; 10 positions agree with TRBD1. V dropped 3 bases and J dropped 0; count of bases not matched to a gene: 9. The CDR3 is 18 amino acids. CDR1 is SEHNR and CDR2 is FQNEAQ in the germline V gene (reference sequence).

This clonotype was recorded a few times. The chain carries TRBV6-2 or TRBV6-3 and TRBJ2-1; 13 nucleotides align to TRBD2. The CDR3 runs 16 residues. The germline gives CDR1 MNHEY, CDR2 SVGEGT. J was trimmed by 6 bases and V by 6 bases; bases with no gene match: 8. The CDR3 nucleotides are TGTGCCAGCAGCCTTACGGGACTAGCGGGATCCAATGAGCAGTTCTTC. This gives the protein CASSLTGLAGSNEQFF.

The J gene is TRBJ2-1, the V gene TRBV27, with TRBD1 matching over 7 bases. Germline lookup yields CDR1 MNHEY and CDR2 SMNVEV (reference sequence). The CDR3 sequence is 14 residues long. Trimming cost V 4 bases and J 7 bases; bases outside gene matches: 7. The CDR3 is CASSSPSGGNEQFF. The CDR3 DNA sequence: TGTGCCAGCAGTTCTCCTTCAGGGGGAAATGAGCAGTTCTTC.

This clonotype was observed a few times. This chain connects TRBV7-6 to TRBJ2-1, with 13 bases matching TRBD2. The V gene's germline CDR1 is SGHVS and CDR2 FNYEAQ. With 5 bases clipped from V and 6 bases from J, the junction kept 4 bases outside the gene matches. This CDR3 is 15 amino acids long. CDR3 loop: CASSEGLAGINEQFF. As DNA, the CDR3 is TGTGCCAGCAGCGAGGGACTAGCGGGAATCAATGAGCAGTTCTTC.

The V gene is TRBV20-1, the J gene TRBJ1-1; a possible D gene is TRBD1 (5 bases). CDR3 length: 12 amino acids. Germline V gene data show CDR1 as DFQATT and CDR2 as SNEGSKA (reference sequence). Trimming stripped 0 bases from V and 9 bases from J, with 11 bases between. The CDR3 sequence: CSARDVGAKAFF. The CDR3, as DNA: TGCAGTGCTAGAGATGTCGGGGCAAAAGCTTTCTTT.

This chain links TRBV5-1 with TRBJ1-1, with D possibly matching TRBD1 (6 bases). This CDR3 contains 15 residues. The ends were cut back, 5 bases at V and 0 bases at J, with 14 bases in the middle. Germline V CDR1 and CDR2: SGHRS, YFSETQ. The CDR3: CASRQGHTMNTEAFF. The CDR3 region has the DNA TGCGCCAGCAGACAGGGACACACAATGAACACTGAAGCTTTCTTT.

This clonotype has more than one count but fewer than ten. The rearrangement uses TRBV4-1 and TRBJ1-1; TRBD1 is a possible D gene (5 bases). Trimming stripped 3 bases from V and 1 base from J, with 12 bases between. Germline-derived CDR1 and CDR2 are MGHRA and YSYEKL. The CDR3 sequence is 15 residues long. The CDR3 is CASSHIGGGNTEAFF. The DNA of the CDR3 is TGCGCCAGCAGCCATATTGGGGGAGGGAACACTGAAGCTTTCTTT.

The V and J genes are TRBV6-6 and TRBJ1-5; a weak D match, TRBD1 (5 bases). Germline V lookup: CDR1 MNHNY, CDR2 SVGAGI (reference sequence). Trimming left V 2 bases short and J 5 bases short, with 13 bases between. CDR3 length: 15 residues. DNA of the CDR3: TGTGCCAGCAGTTACGGACCAGGGATTGATCAGCCCCAGCATTTT. This encodes CASSYGPGIDQPQHF.

The CDR3, as DNA: TGTGCCACCAGTGATGCCTCCGGACAGGGGAATCAGCCCCAGCATTTT. Amino acids: CATSDASGQGNQPQHF. V is TRBV24-1 and J is TRBJ1-5; 9 bases are shared with TRBD1. The CDR3 is 16 amino acids. CDR1 is KGHDR and CDR2 is SFDVKD in the germline V gene. J gave up 4 bases and V 3 bases, and 6 bases lay outside the gene matches.

The chain recombines TRBV6-2 or TRBV6-3 with TRBJ2-2, with unresolved D. Per germline, CDR1 MNHEY and CDR2 SVGEGT. V was shortened by 2 bases and J by 1 base, with 5 bases between the two germline ends. This CDR3 contains 14 residues. The CDR3 bases are TGTGCCAGCAGTTACGTTGTGAACACCGGGGAGCTGTTTTTT. It codes for CASSYVVNTGELFF.

There are a few counts of this clonotype. J is TRBJ1-2 and V is TRBV2, with 8 bases fitting TRBD1. This CDR3 has 14 amino acids. Germline CDR1 reads SNHLY; CDR2 reads FYNNEI. After removal of 6 bases from V and 4 bases from J, the junction contained 7 bases not matched to a gene. In DNA, the CDR3 is TGTGCCAGCAGCGGACAGGGATCCGTCTATGGCTACACCTTC. This encodes CASSGQGSVYGYTF.

This clonotype was recorded a few times. This chain links TRBV7-2 with TRBJ2-7; D uncertain. V gave up 0 bases and J gave up 6 bases, with 12 bases separating them. Per germline, CDR1 SGHTA and CDR2 FQGNSA. The CDR3 has 14 residues. In nucleotides, the CDR3 is TGTGCCAGCAGCTTAGCAATCGGTACCGCCGAGCAGTACTTC. Translation: CASSLAIGTAEQYF.

This clonotype occurred many times. This sequence may be a read error, since a much larger clone differs from it by one base. The chain is built from TRBV7-9 and TRBJ2-1; D is ambiguous. Trimming left V 0 bases short and J 4 bases short, with 4 bases between. The CDR3 has 13 residues. CDR1 SEHNR and CDR2 FQNEAQ come from the germline V gene (reference sequence). The CDR3 region is CASSLADYNEQFF. For the CDR3, the DNA is TGTGCCAGCAGCTTAGCAGATTACAATGAGCAGTTCTTC.

This clonotype was counted ten times or more. The gene calls are TRBV7-2 and TRBJ2-1, with 14 bases fitting TRBD2. Trimming cost V 4 bases and J 0 bases; bases outside gene matches: 8. The CDR3 is 19 residues long. Germline CDR1 reads SGHTA; CDR2 reads FQGNSA. CDR3 residues: CASSYAGLAGGFSYNEQFF. CDR3 nucleotides: TGTGCCAGCAGCTACGCAGGACTAGCGGGAGGCTTCTCCTACAATGAGCAGTTCTTC.

This clonotype appeared once. The genes are TRBV6-5 and TRBJ1-4; TRBD1 aligns across 7 bases. V lost 6 bases and J lost 8; bases outside the gene matches: 9. Germline V gene data show CDR1 as MNHEY and CDR2 as SVGAGI. This CDR3 is 14 amino acids long. The DNA of the CDR3 is TGTGCCAGCAGCCCGAGGGGGCGAGTGGAAAAACTGTTTTTT. Protein product: CASSPRGRVEKLFF.

V and J are TRBV20-1 and TRBJ2-7; TRBD1 aligns across 7 bases. V lost 0 bases to trimming and J lost 4 bases; unmatched junction nucleotides: 12. Germline values: CDR1 DFQATT, CDR2 SNEGSKA (reference sequence). The CDR3 is 16 amino acids. CDR3 DNA: TGCAGTGCTAGAGACCTGGGGACAGAATTCTTTTACGAGCAGTACGTC. Encoded protein: CSARDLGTEFFYEQYV.

Only a few counts were recorded for this clonotype. The J gene is TRBJ1-3, the V gene TRBV7-2; D gene unclear. In germline, CDR1 is SGHTA, CDR2 FQGNSA. This CDR3 spans 18 amino acids. V was shortened by 5 bases and J by 0 bases, with 20 bases between the two germline ends. CDR3 amino acids: CASSAYSLTAGSGNTIYF. CDR3 DNA sequence: TGTGCCAGCAGCGCCTATTCCCTAACAGCGGGCTCTGGAAACACCATATATTTT. Full variable domain (missing parts from reference TRBV7-2 and TRBJ1-3): GAGVSQSPSNKVTEKGKDVELRCDPISGHTALYWYRQSLGQGLEFLIYFQGNSAPDKSGLPSDRFSAERTGGSVSTLTIQRTQQEDSAVYLCASSAYSLTAGSGNTIYFGEGSWLTVV.

The rearrangement links TRBV7-9 to TRBJ1-4; tentative D call: TRBD1 (6 bases). The V end was cut by 0 bases, the J end by 8 bases, with 13 bases between. Germline lookup yields CDR1 SEHNR and CDR2 FQNEAQ (reference sequence). The length of the CDR3 is 15 residues. As DNA, the CDR3 is TGTGCCAGCAGCTTAGCGTCCAGGGGCCGGGAAAAACTGTTTTTT. Translated: CASSLASRGREKLFF. Full variable domain (missing parts from reference TRBV7-9 and TRBJ1-4): DTGVSQNPRHKITKRGQNVTFRCDPISEHNRLYWYRQTLGQGPEFLTYFQNEAQLEKSRLLSDRFSAERPKGSFSTLEIQRTEQGDSAMYLCASSLASRGREKLFFGSGTQLSVL.

The chain has TRBV19 and TRBJ2-7; tentatively, D is TRBD1 (6 bases). Trimming took off 1 base at V and 3 bases at J, with 19 bases between the two ends. This CDR3 has 17 residues. The germline CDR1 and CDR2 sequences are LNHDA and SQIVND (reference sequence). The DNA of the CDR3 is TGTGCCAGTAGTATAGGCTTTACCCGGGACACAAACTACGAGCAGTACTTC. Translated, it gives CASSIGFTRDTNYEQYF.

V usage is TRBV2 and J usage is TRBJ1-2; weak D call: TRBD1 (6 bases). Trimming removed 6 bases from V and 6 bases from J, with 14 bases in between. Germline V gene lookup returns CDR1 SNHLY and CDR2 FYNNEI. The CDR3 contains 13 residues. Here the CDR3 DNA reads TGTGCCAGCAGCAGGGGCTCTCGGGATGGCTACACCTTC. Translating it yields CASSRGSRDGYTF.

This clonotype was counted ten times or more. The DNA of the CDR3 is TGTGCCAGCAGCCAGGAAGGACTAGCGGGGAATGAGCAGTTCTTC. Residues: CASSQEGLAGNEQFF. The chain has TRBV7-6 and TRBJ2-1, with 12 bases aligning to TRBD2. The V gene's germline CDR1 is SGHVS and CDR2 FNYEAQ. The CDR3 is 15 amino acids. Trimming at V came to 5 bases and at J to 7 bases, leaving 6 bases not matched to a gene.

The chain carries TRBV3-1 and TRBJ1-4, with a tentative D call TRBD1 (5 bases). Germline V lookup: CDR1 LGHDT, CDR2 YNNKEL (reference sequence). This CDR3 spans 14 amino acids. V gave up 5 bases and J gave up 6 bases, with 13 bases separating them. The DNA of the CDR3 is TGTGCCAGCAGCTCCTTAGGGGACGATGAAAAACTGTTTTTT. Protein sequence: CASSSLGDDEKLFF.

This chain connects TRBV5-1 to TRBJ2-7, with 13 bases fitting TRBD2. This CDR3 comprises 17 residues. Per germline, CDR1 SGHRS and CDR2 YFSETQ. V shed 6 bases and J 0 bases; nucleotides not matched to a gene: 9. CDR3 region: CASTRGLAGRSSYEQYF. Written as DNA, the CDR3 is TGCGCCAGCACCAGGGGACTAGCGGGACGTAGCTCCTACGAGCAGTACTTC.